This record concerns one T cell receptor beta chain sequence. Its antigen remains unidentified. Other DNA sequences in the sample encode the same CDR3. Sequencing used immunoSEQ multiplex PCR; TCRdb keeps in-frame clones, though not all of them. The sample has some 21,000 clones, around two thirds seen once. V was cut by 1 base and J by 4 bases, with 8 bases left in between. The CDR3 sequence is 13 residues long. The V gene's germline CDR1 is LNHDA and CDR2 SQIVND (reference sequence). The data stem from a study of OX40 agonist ivuxolimab in advanced cancers. Across the study: Patients were dosed intravenously with ivuxolimab at 0.01 to 10 mg/kg every 2 weeks. The study reported partial responses in three patients: one hepatocellular carcinoma, two cutaneous melanoma.

The sampling schedule covered blood at baseline, cycle 4 day 1, and cycle 7 day 1. Study-level findings and limits: Among some nonresponders, normalized T-cell clonal expansion was also low.

The V gene is TRBV19, the J gene TRBJ2-7; no definite D call. The TCR comes from an adult with an advanced solid tumor such as melanoma, head and neck, liver or kidney cancer. The source was CD4+ or CD8+ T cells sorted from blood, collected in a trial of the OX40 agonist ivuxolimab. The CDR3 spells CASSIGPPYEQYF. The CDR3 nucleotides are TGTGCCAGTAGTATAGGCCCCCCTTACGAGCAGTACTTC.